This TCR beta chain was observed in a study of cytomegalovirus exposure and HLA in healthy donors. Researchers ran the PCR with 60 Vbeta and 13 Jbeta primers. The repertoire was sequenced with immunoSEQ multiplex PCR; TCRdb's copy has only in-frame clones and lacks some. The profile covers approximately 150,000 clones, with around 82% appearing a single time and around 14% taken by the ten largest. This TCR came from a woman between 50 and 59 years old in good health and CMV-seropositive. The sequencing input was PBMCs.

The CDR3 bases are TGTGCCAGCAGCGACAGCTCCTACGAGCAGTACTTC. Translating gives CASSDSSYEQYF. The chain employs TRBV7-3 and TRBJ2-7; D perhaps matches TRBD1 (5 bases). The germline gives CDR1 SGHTA, CDR2 FQGTGA. The CDR3 runs to 12 residues. The V and J ends lost 5 bases and 0 bases respectively, with 5 bases between them.